The T cell receptor beta chain under discussion was sequenced for a study of cytomegalovirus exposure and HLA in healthy donors. Study-wide findings and caveats: Reportedly, TCR beta sequences accurately predicted HLA-A and HLA-B alleles in most subjects. Being productive about 87% or about 30% of the time was typical of most TCR beta V segments in an earlier analysis. There were a few CMV-associated chains whose specificity for CMV antigens was confirmed in vitro.

Healthy bone marrow donors formed the donor group. 60 Vbeta and 13 Jbeta primers were used in PCR. Profiled with immunoSEQ multiplex PCR; TCRdb holds only in-frame clones, not every one. Among some 100,000 clones listed, approximately 80% were seen once. The CDR3 has 16 residues. The V segment lost 5 bases and the J segment 3 bases; nucleotides outside the gene matches: 12. CDR1 and CDR2 (germline): SEHNR, FQNEAQ (reference sequence). This clone was recorded only once. The antigen remains unidentified. The chain combines TRBV7-9 with TRBJ1-2; 7 nucleotides agree with TRBD1. Specimen: PBMCs. The origin of this receptor is a female donor in good health and CMV-seropositive. The CDR3 loop reads CASSTREQGSHYGYTF. The CDR3 DNA follows: TGTGCCAGCAGCACGCGAGAACAGGGGTCCCACTATGGCTACACCTTC.